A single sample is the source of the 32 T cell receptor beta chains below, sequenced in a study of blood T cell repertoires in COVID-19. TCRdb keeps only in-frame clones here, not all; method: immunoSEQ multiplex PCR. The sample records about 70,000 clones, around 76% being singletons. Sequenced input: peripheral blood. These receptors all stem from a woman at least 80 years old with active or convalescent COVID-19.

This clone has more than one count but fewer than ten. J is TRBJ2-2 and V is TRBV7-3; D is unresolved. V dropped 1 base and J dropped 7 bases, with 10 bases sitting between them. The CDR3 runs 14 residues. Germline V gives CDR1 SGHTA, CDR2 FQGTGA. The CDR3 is CASSLSLDGGELFF. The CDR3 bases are TGTGCCAGCAGCTTAAGCCTAGACGGCGGGGAGCTGTTTTTT.

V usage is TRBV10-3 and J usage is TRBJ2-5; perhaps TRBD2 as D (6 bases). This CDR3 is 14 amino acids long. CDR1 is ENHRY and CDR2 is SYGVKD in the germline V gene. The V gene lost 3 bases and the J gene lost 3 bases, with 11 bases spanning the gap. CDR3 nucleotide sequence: TGTGCCATCAGTGAAAAGGGACTCGAAGAGACCCAGTACTTC. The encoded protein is CAISEKGLEETQYF.

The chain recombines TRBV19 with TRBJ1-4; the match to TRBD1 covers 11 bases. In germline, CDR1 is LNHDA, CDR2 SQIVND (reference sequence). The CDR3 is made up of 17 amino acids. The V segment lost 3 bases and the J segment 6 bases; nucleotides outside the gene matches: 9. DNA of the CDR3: TGTGCCAGTAGTATTTCCGGACAGGGGGCCTTCCATGAAAAACTGTTTTTT. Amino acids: CASSISGQGAFHEKLFF.

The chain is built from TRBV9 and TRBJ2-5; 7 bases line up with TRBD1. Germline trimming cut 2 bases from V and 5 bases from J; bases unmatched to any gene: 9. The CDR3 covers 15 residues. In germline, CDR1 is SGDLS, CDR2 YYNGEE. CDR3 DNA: TGTGCCAGCAGCGTCTCACAGGGGAGAGGGGAGACCCAGTACTTC. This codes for CASSVSQGRGETQYF.

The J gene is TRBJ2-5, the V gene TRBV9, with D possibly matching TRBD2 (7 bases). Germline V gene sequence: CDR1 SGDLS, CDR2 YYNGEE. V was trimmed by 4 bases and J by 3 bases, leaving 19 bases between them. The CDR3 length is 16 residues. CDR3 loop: CASSRIIGGPEETQYF. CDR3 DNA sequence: TGTGCCAGCAGCCGTATAATCGGGGGGCCAGAAGAGACCCAGTACTTC. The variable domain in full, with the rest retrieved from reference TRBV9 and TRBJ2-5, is DSGVTQTPKHLITATGQRVTLRCSPRSGDLSVYWYQQSLDQGLQFLIQYYNGEERAKGNILERFSAQQFPDLHSELNLSSLELGDSALYFCASSRIIGGPEETQYFGPGTRLLVL.

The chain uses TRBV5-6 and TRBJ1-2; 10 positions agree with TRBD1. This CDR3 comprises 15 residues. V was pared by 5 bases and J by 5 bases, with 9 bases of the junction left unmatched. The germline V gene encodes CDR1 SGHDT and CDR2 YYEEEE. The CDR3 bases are TGTGCCAGCAGGTTAGACAGGGGGCTGAGATATGGCTACACCTTC. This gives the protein CASRLDRGLRYGYTF.

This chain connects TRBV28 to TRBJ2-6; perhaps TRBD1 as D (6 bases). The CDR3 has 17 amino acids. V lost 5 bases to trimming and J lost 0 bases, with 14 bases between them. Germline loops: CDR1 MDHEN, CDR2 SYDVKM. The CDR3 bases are TGTGCCAGCAGTGCTAGGACAGCCGTCTCTGGGGCCAACGTCCTGACTTTC. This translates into CASSARTAVSGANVLTF.

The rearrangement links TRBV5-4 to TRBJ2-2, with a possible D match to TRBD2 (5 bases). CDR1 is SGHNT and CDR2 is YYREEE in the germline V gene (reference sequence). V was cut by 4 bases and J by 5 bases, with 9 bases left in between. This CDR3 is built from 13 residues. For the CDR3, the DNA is TGTGCCAGCAGCACGCGGAGGACCGGGGAGCTGTTTTTT. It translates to CASSTRRTGELFF.

The CDR3 spells CASSLGTGNYGYTF. For the CDR3, the DNA is TGTGCCAGCAGCCTCGGGACAGGGAACTATGGCTACACCTTC. The gene calls are TRBV6-2 or TRBV6-3 and TRBJ1-2; 9 nucleotides agree with TRBD1. CDR1 MNHEY and CDR2 SVGEGT come from the germline V gene. Losses at the gene ends were 6 bases for V and 2 bases for J; bases not matched to a gene: 4. There are 14 residues in the CDR3.

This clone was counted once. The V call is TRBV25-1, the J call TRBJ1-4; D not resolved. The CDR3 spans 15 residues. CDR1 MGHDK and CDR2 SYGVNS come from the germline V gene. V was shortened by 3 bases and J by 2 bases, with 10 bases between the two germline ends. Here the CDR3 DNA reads TGTGCCAGCAGTGATGGTTGGCGGACTAATGAAAAACTGTTTTTT. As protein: CASSDGWRTNEKLFF.

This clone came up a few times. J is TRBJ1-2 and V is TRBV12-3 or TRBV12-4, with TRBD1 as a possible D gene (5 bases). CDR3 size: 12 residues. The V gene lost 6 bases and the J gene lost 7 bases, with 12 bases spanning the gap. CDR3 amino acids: CASSPTQGGYTF. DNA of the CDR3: TGTGCCAGCAGCCCAACCCAGGGTGGCTACACCTTC.

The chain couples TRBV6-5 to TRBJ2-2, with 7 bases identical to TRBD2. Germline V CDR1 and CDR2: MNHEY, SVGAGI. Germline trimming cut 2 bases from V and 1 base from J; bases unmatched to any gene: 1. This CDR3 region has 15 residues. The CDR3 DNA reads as TGTGCCAGCAGTTACGGGGGGGAGAACACCGGGGAGCTGTTTTTT. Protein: CASSYGGENTGELFF.

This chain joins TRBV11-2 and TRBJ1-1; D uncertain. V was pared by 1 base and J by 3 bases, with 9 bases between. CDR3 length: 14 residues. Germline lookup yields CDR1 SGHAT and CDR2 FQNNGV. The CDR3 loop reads CASSLVRRDTEAFF. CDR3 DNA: TGTGCCAGCAGCTTAGTGAGGCGGGACACTGAAGCTTTCTTT.

CDR3 region: CASSSGLALDTQYF. The CDR3 DNA is TGCGCCAGCAGCTCTGGACTAGCACTAGATACGCAGTATTTT. The chain couples TRBV5-1 to TRBJ2-3, with 8 bases fitting TRBD2. Looked up from germline, CDR1 is SGHRS and CDR2 is YFSETQ. Unmatched junction bases numbered 5, after V lost 3 bases and J lost 5 bases. The CDR3 has 14 amino acids. Full variable domain (rest looked up from reference TRBV5-1 and TRBJ2-3): KAGVTQTPRYLIKTRGQQVTLSCSPISGHRSVSWYQQTPGQGLQFLFEYFSETQRNKGNFPGRFSGRQFSNSRSEMNVSTLELGDSALYLCASSSGLALDTQYFGPGTRLTVL.

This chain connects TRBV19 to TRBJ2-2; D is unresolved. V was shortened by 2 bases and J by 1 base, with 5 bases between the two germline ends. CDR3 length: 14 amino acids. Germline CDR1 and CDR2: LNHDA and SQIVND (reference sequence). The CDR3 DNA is TGTGCCAGTAGTATATATCTGAACACCGGGGAGCTGTTTTTT. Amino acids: CASSIYLNTGELFF.

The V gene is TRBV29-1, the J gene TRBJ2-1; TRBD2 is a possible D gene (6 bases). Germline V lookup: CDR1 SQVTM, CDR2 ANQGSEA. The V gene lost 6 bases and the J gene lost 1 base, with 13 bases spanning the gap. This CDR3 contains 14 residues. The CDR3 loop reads CSVVREESYNEQFF. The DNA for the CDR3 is TGCAGCGTCGTCAGGGAGGAGTCCTACAATGAGCAGTTCTTC.

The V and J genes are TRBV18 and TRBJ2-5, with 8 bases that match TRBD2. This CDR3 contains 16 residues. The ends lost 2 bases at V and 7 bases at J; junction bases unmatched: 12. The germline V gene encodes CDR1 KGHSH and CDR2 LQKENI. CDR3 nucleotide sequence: TGTGCCAGCTCACCAGAAGCAAGCGCCGGGAGGGGGACCCAGTACTTC. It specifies CASSPEASAGRGTQYF.

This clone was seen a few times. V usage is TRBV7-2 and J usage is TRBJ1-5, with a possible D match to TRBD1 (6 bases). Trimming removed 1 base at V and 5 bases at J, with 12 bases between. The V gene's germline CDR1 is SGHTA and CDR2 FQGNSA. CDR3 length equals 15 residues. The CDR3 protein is CASSLDGRGYQPQHF. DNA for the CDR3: TGTGCCAGCAGCTTAGACGGGAGGGGGTATCAGCCCCAGCATTTT.

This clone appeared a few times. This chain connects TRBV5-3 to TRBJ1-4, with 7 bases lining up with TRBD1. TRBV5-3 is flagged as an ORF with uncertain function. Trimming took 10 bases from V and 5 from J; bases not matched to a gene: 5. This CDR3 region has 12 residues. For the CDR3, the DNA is TGTGCCGTGGGGACAGCCAATGAAAAACTGTTTTTT. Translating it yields CAVGTANEKLFF.

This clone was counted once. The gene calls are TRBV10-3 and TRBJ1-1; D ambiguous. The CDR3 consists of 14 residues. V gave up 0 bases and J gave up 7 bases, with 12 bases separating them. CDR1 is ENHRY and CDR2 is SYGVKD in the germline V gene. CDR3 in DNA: TGTGCCATCAGTGAGTCGACCGCGGTGGGTGAAGCTTTCTTT. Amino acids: CAISESTAVGEAFF.

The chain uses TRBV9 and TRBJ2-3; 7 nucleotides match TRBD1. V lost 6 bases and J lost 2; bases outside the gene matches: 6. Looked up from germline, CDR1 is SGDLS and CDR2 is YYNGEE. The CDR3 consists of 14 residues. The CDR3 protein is CASNLQGSTDTQYF. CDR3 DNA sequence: TGTGCCAGCAACTTACAGGGGTCCACAGATACGCAGTATTTT.

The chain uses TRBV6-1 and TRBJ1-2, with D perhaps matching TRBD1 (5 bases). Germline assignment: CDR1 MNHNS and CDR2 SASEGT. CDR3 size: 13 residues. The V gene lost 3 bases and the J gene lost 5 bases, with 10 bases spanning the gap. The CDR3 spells CASSEGQEYGYTF. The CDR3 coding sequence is TGTGCCAGCAGTGAGGGGCAGGAGTATGGCTACACCTTC.

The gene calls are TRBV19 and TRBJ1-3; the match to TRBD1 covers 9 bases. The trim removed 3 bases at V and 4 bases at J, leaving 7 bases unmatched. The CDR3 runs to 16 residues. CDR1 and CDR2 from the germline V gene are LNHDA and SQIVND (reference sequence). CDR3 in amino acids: CASSITGTGTGNTIYF. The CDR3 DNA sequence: TGTGCCAGTAGTATTACCGGGACAGGGACGGGAAACACCATATATTTT.

The CDR3 coding sequence is TGTGCCAGCAGCAAAGAGGCCCGGCGGGACAGGGGGCGAGAAGAGCAGTACTTC. The encoded protein is CASSKEARRDRGREEQYF. This rearrangement joins TRBV21-1 to TRBJ2-7; the table assigns TRBD1, which was not confirmed against the DNA. TRBV21-1 is reported as a pseudogene. The CDR3 sequence is 18 residues long.

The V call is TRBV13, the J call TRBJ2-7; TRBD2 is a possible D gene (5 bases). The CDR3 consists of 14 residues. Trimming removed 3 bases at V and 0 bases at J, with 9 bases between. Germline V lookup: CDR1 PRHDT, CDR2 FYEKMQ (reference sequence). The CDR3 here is CASSFSGSSYEQYF. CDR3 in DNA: TGTGCCAGCAGCTTCTCTGGGAGCTCCTACGAGCAGTACTTC.

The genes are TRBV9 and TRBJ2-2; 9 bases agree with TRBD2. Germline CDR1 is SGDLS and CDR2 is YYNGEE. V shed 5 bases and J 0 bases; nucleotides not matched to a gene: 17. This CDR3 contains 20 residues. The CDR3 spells CASSYPLGRGGDPNTGELFF. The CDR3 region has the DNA TGTGCCAGCAGTTACCCATTGGGGCGGGGGGGAGACCCGAACACCGGGGAGCTGTTTTTT.

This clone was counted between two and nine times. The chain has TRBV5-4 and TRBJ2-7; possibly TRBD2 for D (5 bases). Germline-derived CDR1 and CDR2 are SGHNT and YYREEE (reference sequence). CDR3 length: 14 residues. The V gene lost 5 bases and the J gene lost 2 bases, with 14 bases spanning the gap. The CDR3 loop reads CASSRVGVTYEQYF. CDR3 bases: TGTGCCAGCAGTAGGGTCGGGGTAACCTACGAGCAGTACTTC.

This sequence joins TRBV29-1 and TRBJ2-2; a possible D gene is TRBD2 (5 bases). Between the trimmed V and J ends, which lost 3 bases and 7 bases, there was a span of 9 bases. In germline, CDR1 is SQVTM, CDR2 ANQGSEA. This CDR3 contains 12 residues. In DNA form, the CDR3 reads TGCAGCGTTGAGGGCGGACTCGGGGAGCTGTTTTTT. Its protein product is CSVEGGLGELFF.

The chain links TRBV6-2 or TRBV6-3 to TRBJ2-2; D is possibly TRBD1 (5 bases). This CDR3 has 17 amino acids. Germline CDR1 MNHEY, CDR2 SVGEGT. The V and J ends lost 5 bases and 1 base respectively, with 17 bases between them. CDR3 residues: CASSHARGQGNTGELFF. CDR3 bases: TGTGCCAGCAGTCACGCCCGTGGGCAGGGGAACACCGGGGAGCTGTTTTTT.

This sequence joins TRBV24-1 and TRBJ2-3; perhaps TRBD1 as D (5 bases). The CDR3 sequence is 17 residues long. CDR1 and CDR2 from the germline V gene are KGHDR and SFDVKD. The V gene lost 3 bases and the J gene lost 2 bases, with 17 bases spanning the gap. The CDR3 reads CATSDLSDSKITDTQYF. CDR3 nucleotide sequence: TGTGCCACCAGTGATCTAAGCGACAGTAAGATCACAGATACGCAGTATTTT.

The CDR3, as DNA: TGTGCCAGCCCTCGAGGAGAAGCTTTCTTT. Translation: CASPRGEAFF. The rearrangement links TRBV21-1 to TRBJ1-1. TRBV21-1 has pseudogene status. CDR3 length: 10 amino acids.

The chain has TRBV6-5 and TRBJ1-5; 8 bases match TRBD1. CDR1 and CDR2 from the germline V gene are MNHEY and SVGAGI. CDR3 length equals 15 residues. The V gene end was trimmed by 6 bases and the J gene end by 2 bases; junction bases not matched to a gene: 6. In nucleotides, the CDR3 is TGTGCCAGCAGGATTGGACAGGGAGGCAATCAGCCCCAGCATTTT. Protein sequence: CASRIGQGGNQPQHF.